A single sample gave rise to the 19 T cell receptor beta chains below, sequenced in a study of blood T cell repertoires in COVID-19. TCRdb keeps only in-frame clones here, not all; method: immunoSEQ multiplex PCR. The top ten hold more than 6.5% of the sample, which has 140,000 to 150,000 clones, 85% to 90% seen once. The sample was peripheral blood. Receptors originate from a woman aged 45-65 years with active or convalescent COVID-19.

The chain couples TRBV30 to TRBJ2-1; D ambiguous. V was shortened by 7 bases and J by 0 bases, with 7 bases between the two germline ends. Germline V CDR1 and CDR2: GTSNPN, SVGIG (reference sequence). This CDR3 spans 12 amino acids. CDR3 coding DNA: TGTGCCTCCCTTATCTCCTACAATGAGCAGTTCTTC. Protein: CASLISYNEQFF. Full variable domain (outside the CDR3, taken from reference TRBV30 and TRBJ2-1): SQTIHQWPATLVQPVGSPLSLECTVEGTSNPNLYWYRQAAGRGLQLLFYSVGIGQISSEVPQNLSASRPQDRQFILSSKKLLLSDSGFYLCASLISYNEQFFGPGTRLTVL.

CDR3 sequence (DNA): TGCGCCAGCATCCAAGCGGGGACCCTAGAGACCCAGTACTTC. Translating it yields CASIQAGTLETQYF. V and J are TRBV10-1 and TRBJ2-5; 7 bases match TRBD2. The CDR3 is made up of 14 amino acids. Per germline, CDR1 WNHNN and CDR2 SYGVQD (reference sequence). Germline trimming cut 7 bases from V and 4 bases from J; bases unmatched to any gene: 9.

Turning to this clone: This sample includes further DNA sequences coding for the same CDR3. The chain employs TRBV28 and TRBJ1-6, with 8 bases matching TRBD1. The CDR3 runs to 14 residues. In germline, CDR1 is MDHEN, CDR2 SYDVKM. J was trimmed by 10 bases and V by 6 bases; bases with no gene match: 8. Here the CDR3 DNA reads TGTGCCAGCAGACCAGGACAGGGTGGGTCACCCCTCCACTTT. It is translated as CASRPGQGGSPLHF.

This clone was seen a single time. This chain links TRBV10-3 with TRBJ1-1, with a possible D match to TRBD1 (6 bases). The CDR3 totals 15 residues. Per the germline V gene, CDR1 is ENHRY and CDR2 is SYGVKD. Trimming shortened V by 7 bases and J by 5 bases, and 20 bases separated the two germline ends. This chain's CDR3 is CAITRDKVWGTEAFF. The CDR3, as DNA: TGTGCCATCACTAGGGACAAGGTTTGGGGGACTGAAGCTTTCTTT.

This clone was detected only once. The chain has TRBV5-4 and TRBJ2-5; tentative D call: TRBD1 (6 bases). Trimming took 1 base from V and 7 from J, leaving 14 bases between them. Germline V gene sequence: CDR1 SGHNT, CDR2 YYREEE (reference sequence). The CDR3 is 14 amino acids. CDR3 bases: TGTGCCAGCAGCTTGAATCGCATAGGGGGGACCCAGTACTTC. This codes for CASSLNRIGGTQYF.

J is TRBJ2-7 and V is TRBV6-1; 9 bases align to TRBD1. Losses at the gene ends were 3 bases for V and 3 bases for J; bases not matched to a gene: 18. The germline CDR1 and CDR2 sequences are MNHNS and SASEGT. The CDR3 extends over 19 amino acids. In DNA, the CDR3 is TGTGCCAGCAGTGATCTGGGACAGGGAAGGACGATTCGGCGCTACGAGCAGTACTTC. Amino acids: CASSDLGQGRTIRRYEQYF.

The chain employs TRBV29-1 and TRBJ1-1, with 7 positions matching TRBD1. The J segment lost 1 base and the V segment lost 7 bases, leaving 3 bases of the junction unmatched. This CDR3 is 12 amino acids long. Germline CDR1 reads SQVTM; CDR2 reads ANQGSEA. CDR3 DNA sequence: TGCAGCGCGGGACAGTCGAACACTGAAGCTTTCTTT. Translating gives CSAGQSNTEAFF.

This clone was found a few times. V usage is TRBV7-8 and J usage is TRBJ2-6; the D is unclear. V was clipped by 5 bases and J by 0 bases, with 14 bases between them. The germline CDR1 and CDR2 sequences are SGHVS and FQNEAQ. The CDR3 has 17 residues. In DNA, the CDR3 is TGTGCCAGCAGCGAGGCTGGGTTTAACTCTGGGGCCAACGTCCTGACTTTC. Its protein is CASSEAGFNSGANVLTF.

The chain's CDR3 is CASSFQIQGSGNTIYF. CDR3 nucleotides: TGTGCCAGCAGCTTCCAGATACAGGGTAGCGGAAACACCATATATTTT. The chain uses TRBV7-8 and TRBJ1-3; D may be TRBD1 (6 bases). Deletions cut 3 bases from V and 4 bases from J, with 16 bases between. The germline V gene has CDR1 SGHVS and CDR2 FQNEAQ. The length of the CDR3 is 16 residues.

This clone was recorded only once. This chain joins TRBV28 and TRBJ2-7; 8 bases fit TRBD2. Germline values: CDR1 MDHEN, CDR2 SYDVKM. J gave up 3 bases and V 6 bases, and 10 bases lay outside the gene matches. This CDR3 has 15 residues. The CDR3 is CASRPGEREIYEQYF. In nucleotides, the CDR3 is TGTGCCAGCAGGCCAGGGGAGCGGGAGATCTACGAGCAGTACTTC.

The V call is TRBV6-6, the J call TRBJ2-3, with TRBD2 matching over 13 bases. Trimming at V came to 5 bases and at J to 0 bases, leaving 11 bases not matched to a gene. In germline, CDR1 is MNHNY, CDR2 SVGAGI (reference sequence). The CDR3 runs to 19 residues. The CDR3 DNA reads TGTGCCAGCAGTCGCCCAGGACTAGCGGGAGCTCCTAGCACAGATACGCAGTATTTT. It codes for CASSRPGLAGAPSTDTQYF.

CDR3 residues: CASSLVGGGPRDEQFF. The CDR3 coding sequence is TGTGCCAGCAGCTTAGTCGGGGGAGGGCCTCGGGATGAGCAGTTCTTC. The V gene is TRBV7-9, the J gene TRBJ2-1; 7 bases agree with TRBD2. The CDR3 is 16 amino acids. V was pared by 1 base and J by 8 bases, with 11 bases of the junction left unmatched. CDR1 is SEHNR, CDR2 FQNEAQ, per germline (reference sequence). Full variable domain (missing parts from reference TRBV7-9 and TRBJ2-1): DTGVSQNPRHKITKRGQNVTFRCDPISEHNRLYWYRQTLGQGPEFLTYFQNEAQLEKSRLLSDRFSAERPKGSFSTLEIQRTEQGDSAMYLCASSLVGGGPRDEQFFGPGTRLTVL.

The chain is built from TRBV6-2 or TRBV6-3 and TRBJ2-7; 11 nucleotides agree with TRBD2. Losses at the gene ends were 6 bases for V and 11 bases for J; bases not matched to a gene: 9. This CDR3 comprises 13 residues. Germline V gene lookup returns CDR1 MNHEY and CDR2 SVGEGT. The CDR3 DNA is TGTGCCAGCAGCAGGGGGCCTAGCGGGAGGAAGTACTTC. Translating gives CASSRGPSGRKYF.

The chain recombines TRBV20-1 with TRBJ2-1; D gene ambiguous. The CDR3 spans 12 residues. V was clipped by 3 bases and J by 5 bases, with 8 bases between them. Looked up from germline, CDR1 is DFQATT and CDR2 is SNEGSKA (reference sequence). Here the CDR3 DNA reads TGCAGTGCTAGTTTCGCGGACAATGAGCAGTTCTTC. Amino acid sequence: CSASFADNEQFF.

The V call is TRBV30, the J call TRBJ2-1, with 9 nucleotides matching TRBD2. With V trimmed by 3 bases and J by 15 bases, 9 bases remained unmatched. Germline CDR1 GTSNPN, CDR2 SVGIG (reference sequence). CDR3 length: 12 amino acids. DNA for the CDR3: TGTGCCTGGAGCGAGGGAGCGGGGGGACGGTTCTTC. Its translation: CAWSEGAGGRFF.

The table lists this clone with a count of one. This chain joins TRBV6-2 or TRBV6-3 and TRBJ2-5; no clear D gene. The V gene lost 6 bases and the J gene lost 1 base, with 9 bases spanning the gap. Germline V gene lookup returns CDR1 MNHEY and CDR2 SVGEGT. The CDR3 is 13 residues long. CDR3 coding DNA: TGTGCCAGCAGCTTCAGTGCCCAAGAGACCCAGTACTTC. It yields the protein CASSFSAQETQYF.

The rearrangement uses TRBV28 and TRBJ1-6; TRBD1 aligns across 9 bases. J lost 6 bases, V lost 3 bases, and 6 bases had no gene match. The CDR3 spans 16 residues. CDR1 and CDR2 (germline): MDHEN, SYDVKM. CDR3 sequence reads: CASSLGWGQGNSPLHF. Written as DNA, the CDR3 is TGTGCCAGCAGTTTGGGCTGGGGACAGGGTAATTCACCCCTCCACTTT.

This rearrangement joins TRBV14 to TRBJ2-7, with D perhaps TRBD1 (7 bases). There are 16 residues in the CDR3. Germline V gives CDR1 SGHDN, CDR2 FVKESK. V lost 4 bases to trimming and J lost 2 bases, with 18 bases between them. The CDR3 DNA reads TGTGCCAGCAGCCCCTTGACAGGGAGGTCAACCTACGAGCAGTACTTC. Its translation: CASSPLTGRSTYEQYF.

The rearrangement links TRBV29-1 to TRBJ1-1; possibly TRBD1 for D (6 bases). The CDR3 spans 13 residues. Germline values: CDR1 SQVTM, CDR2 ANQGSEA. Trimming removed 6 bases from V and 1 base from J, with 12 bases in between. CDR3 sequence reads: CSVRGTPNTEAFF. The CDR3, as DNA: TGCAGCGTACGTGGGACACCGAACACTGAAGCTTTCTTT.